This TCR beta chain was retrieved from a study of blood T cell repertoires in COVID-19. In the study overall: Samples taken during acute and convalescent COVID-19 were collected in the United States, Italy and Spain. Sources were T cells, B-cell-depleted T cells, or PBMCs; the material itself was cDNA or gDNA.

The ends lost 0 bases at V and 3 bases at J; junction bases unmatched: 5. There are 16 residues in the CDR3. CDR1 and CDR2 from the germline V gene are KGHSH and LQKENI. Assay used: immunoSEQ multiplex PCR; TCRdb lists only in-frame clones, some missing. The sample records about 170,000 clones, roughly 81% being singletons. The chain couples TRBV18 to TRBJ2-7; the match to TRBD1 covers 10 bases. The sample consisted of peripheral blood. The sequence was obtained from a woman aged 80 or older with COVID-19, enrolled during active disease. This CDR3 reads CASSPPGTGVDYEQYF. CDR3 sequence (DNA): TGTGCCAGCTCACCACCCGGGACAGGGGTGGACTACGAGCAGTACTTC.